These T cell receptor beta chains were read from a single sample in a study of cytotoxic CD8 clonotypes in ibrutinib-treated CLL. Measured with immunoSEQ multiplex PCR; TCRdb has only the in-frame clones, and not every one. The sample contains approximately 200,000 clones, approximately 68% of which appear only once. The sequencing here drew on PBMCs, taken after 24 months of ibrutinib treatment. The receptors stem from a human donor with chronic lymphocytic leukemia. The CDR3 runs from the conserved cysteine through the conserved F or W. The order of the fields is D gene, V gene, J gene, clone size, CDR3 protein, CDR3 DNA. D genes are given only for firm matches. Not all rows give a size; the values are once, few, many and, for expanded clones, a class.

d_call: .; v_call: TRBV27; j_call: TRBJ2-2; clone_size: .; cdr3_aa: CASSLSRGGTGELFF; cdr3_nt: TGTGCCAGCAGTTTATCTAGGGGAGGCACCGGGGAGCTGTTTTTT
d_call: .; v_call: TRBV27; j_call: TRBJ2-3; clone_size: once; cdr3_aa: CASSLTGASVSADTQYF; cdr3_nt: TGTGCCAGCAGTTTAACCGGGGCTAGCGTTTCGGCAGATACGCAGTATTTT
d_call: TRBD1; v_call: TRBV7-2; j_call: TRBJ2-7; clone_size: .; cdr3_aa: CASSDRTGLGEQYF; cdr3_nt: TGTGCCAGCAGCGACCGGACAGGGCTGGGCGAGCAGTACTTC
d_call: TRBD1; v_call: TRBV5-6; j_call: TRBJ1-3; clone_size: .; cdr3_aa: CASSQGGRSGNTIYF; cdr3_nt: TGTGCCAGCAGTCAGGGGGGCCGCTCTGGAAACACCATATATTTT
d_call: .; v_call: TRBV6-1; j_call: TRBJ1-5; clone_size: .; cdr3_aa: CASSATHTGQPQHF; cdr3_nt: TGTGCCAGCAGTGCGACGCACACCGGTCAGCCCCAGCATTTT
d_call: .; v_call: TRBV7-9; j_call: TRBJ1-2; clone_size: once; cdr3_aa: CASSFLAGGRNYGYTF; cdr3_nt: TGTGCCAGCAGCTTCCTCGCCGGGGGAAGGAACTATGGCTACACCTTC
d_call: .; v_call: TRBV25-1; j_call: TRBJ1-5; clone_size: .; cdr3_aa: CASSEGFQPQHF; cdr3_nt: TGTGCCAGCAGTGAAGGGTTTCAGCCCCAGCATTTT
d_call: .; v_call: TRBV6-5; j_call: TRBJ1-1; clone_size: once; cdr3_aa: CASVKGARSTEAFF; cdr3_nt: TGTGCCAGCGTTAAAGGGGCTCGTAGCACTGAAGCTTTCTTT
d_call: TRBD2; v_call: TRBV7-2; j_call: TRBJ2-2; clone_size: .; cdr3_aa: CASSLVAGETGELFF; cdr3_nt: TGTGCCAGCAGCTTAGTCGCGGGAGAGACCGGGGAGCTGTTTTTT
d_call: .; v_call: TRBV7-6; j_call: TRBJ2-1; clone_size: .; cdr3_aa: CASSSGGTISYNEQFF; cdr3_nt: TGTGCCAGCAGCTCCGGGGGGACAATCTCCTACAATGAGCAGTTCTTC
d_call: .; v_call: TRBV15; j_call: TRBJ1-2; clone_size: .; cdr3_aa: CATSRDRAGSSNYGYTF; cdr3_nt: TGTGCCACCAGCAGAGACCGGGCCGGTTCCTCTAACTATGGCTACACCTTC
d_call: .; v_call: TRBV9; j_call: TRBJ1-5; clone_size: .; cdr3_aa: CASSGEGRDQPQHF; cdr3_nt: TGTGCCAGCAGCGGTGAGGGACGGGACCAGCCCCAGCATTTT
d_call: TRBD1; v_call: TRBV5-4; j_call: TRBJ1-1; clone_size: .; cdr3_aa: CASSLAGQVGRNTEAFF; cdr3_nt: TGTGCCAGCAGCTTGGCGGGACAGGTCGGAAGGAACACTGAAGCTTTCTTT
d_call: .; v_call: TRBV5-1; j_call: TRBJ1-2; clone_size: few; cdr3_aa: CASSLGDLGRYTF; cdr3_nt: TGCGCCAGCAGCTTGGGGGATCTCGGGCGCTACACCTTC
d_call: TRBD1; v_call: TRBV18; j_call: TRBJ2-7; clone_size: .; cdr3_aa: CASSPRQGSSYEQYF; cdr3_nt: TGTGCCAGCTCACCCCGACAGGGCAGCTCCTACGAGCAGTACTTC
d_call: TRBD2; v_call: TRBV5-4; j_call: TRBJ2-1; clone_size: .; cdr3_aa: CASSGLSGSSYNEQFF; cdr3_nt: TGTGCCAGCAGCGGGTTAAGCGGGAGCTCCTACAATGAGCAGTTCTTC
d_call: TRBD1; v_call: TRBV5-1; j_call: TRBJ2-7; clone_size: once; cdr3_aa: CASGRVTGVTYEQYF; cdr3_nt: TGCGCCAGCGGCCGAGTAACAGGGGTTACCTACGAGCAGTACTTC
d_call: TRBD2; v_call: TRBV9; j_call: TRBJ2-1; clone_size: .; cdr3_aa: CASSVAAGGTYNEQFF; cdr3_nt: TGTGCCAGCAGCGTAGCCGCGGGAGGGACCTACAATGAGCAGTTCTTC
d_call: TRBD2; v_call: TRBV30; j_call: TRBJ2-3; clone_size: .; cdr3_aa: CAWSIPLAGSTDTQYF; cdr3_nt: TGTGCCTGGAGTATTCCCCTAGCGGGCTCCACAGATACGCAGTATTTT
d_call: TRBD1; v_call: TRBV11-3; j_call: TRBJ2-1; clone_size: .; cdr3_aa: CASRRDSYNEQFF; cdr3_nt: TGTGCCAGCAGGAGGGACAGCTACAATGAGCAGTTCTTC
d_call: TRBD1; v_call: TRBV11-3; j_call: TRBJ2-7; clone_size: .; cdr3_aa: CASSSRQGRVNEQYF; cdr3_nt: TGTGCCAGCAGCTCCCGACAGGGTCGGGTGAACGAGCAGTACTTC
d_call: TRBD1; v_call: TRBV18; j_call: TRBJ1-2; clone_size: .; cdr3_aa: CASSHWDRANYGYTF; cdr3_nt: TGTGCCAGCTCACACTGGGACAGAGCTAACTATGGCTACACCTTC
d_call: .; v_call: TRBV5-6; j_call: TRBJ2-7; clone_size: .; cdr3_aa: CASSLMRVRLNEQYF; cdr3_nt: TGTGCCAGCAGCTTGATGCGGGTGCGTTTGAACGAGCAGTACTTC
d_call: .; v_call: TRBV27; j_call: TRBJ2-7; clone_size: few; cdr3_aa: CASSLAESSYEQYF; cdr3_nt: TGTGCCAGCAGTTTGGCGGAGAGCTCCTACGAGCAGTACTTC
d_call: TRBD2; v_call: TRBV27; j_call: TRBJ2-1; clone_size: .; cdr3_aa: CASSISSGSYNEQFF; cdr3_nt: TGTGCCAGCAGTATTTCTAGCGGGAGTTACAATGAGCAGTTCTTC
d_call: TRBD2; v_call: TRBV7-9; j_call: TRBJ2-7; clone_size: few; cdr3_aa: CASSLSSSGKYEQYF; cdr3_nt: TGTGCCAGCAGCTTAAGTTCTAGCGGGAAGTACGAGCAGTACTTC
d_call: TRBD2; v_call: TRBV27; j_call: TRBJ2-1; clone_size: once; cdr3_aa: CASSLVWTSSYNEQFF; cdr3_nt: TGTGCCAGCAGTTTAGTGTGGACTAGCTCCTACAATGAGCAGTTCTTC
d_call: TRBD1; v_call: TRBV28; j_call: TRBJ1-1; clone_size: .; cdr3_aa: CATSSGGFNTEAFF; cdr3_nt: TGTGCCACCTCATCAGGGGGCTTCAACACTGAAGCTTTCTTT
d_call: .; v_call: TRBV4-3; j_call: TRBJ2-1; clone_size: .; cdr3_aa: CASSQDIGSHGRQFF; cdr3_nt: TGCGCCAGCAGCCAAGATATCGGGAGCCACGGTCGGCAGTTCTTC
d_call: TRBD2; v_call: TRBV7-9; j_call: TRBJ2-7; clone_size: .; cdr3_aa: CASSRVTTSGMVEQYF; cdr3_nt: TGCGCCAGCAGCCGCGTAACGACTAGCGGGATGGTAGAGCAGTACTTC
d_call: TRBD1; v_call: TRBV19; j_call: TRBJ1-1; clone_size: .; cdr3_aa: CASSIGTGRWNTEAFF; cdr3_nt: TGTGCCAGTAGTATCGGGACAGGACGGTGGAACACTGAAGCTTTCTTT
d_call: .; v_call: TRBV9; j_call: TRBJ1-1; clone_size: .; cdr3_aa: CASSVVGAGGADFNTEAFF; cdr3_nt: TGTGCCAGCAGCGTAGTGGGTGCCGGGGGGGCTGATTTCAACACTGAAGCTTTCTTT
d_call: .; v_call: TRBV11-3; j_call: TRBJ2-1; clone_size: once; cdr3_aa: CASSLGVARAEQFF; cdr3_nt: TGTGCCAGCAGCTTAGGGGTAGCGAGGGCTGAGCAGTTCTTC
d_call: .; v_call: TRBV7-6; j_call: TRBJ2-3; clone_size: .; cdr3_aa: CASSLDPGAGTDTQYF; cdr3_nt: TGTGCCAGCAGCTTAGATCCGGGAGCAGGTACAGATACGCAGTATTTT
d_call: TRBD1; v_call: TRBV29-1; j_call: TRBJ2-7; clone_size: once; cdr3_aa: CSVAGQRDRTYEQYF; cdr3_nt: TGCAGCGTAGCTGGGCAACGGGACAGAACCTACGAGCAGTACTTC
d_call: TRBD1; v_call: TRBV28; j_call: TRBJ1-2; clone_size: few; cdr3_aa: CASRIQGDYGYTF; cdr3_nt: TGTGCCAGCAGGATACAGGGGGACTATGGCTACACCTTC
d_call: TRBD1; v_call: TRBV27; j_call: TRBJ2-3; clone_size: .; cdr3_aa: CASTRRQGLDTQYF; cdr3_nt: TGTGCCAGCACCAGGAGACAGGGGCTAGATACGCAGTATTTT